This T cell receptor (beta chain) was identified during a study of PD-1 blockade in classical Hodgkin lymphoma (dated by TCRdb to 2020 to 2022). Notes on the research overall: Nivolumab dosing was 3 mg/kg intravenously every 2 weeks, continuing until either disease progression or unacceptable toxicity. A peripheral blood immune signature of response to PD-1 blockade in classical Hodgkin lymphoma was defined using TCR beta sequencing and CyTOF. What the authors observed across the whole study: By C4D1, a significant rise was seen in CD4+ TCR diversity but not in CD8+ TCR diversity (p=0.0027 vs p=0.16), and the rise was most apparent among complete responders (p=0.02). Newly diagnosed patients were reported to have lower baseline TCR diversity than healthy donors, and relapsed/refractory patients were reported to have lower baseline TCR diversity still. Patients starting nivolumab less than 1 year after ASCT had lower diversity and were excluded from later analyses to avoid confounding by immune reconstitution. The study was restricted to a single clinical trial cohort, and the causes of repertoire differences, possibly disease activity or prior therapy, were left undefined. Baseline diversity similar to that of newly diagnosed patients was observed in trial patients achieving complete response, whereas significantly lower diversity was observed in partial responders and progressors.

The time point label here, explained by the study, means: cycle 2 day 1 (C2D1) of nivolumab. All trial patients had relapsed after autologous stem cell transplantation, with cohorts A, B and C differing in prior brentuximab vedotin exposure. The trial cohort included roughly 60 patients with relapsed/refractory classical Hodgkin lymphoma, and each patient had a best overall response of complete response, partial response or progressive disease. In the multi-cohort phase II CheckMate 205 trial, trial patients received single-agent nivolumab. Best overall response was determined by an independent review committee according to the 2007 International Working Group response criteria. Trial PBMCs were obtained immediately prior to nivolumab initiation (C1D1) and on therapy at cycle 2 day 1 and cycle 4 day 1. Peripheral blood was collected in 8 mL Vacutainer Cell Preparation Tubes, from which PBMCs were isolated by centrifugation and then cryopreserved.

About this clone: No cognate antigen has been identified for it. No base quality information exists; no much larger clone differs at one position.

Genomic DNA was extracted with the Qiagen DNeasy kit from unsorted PBMCs and from negatively selected CD4+ and CD8+ fractions. Using primers that anneal to V and J segments, immunoSEQ multiplex PCR amplified the TCR beta CDR3 regions. A synthetic immune receptor repertoire was used to minimize amplification bias, and any remaining bias was removed computationally after sequencing. Processing in the source paper ran as follows. Custom Python scripts were used to quantify repertoire diversity as the Shannon entropy index. Unsorted, CD4+ and CD8+ repertoires were analyzed separately, except for combined analyses in which CD4+ and CD8+ sequences were merged in silico. A clone counted as expanded when the clone's frequency after treatment rose at least 2-fold relative to C1D1, and clones undetected at baseline were given a pseudocount of 0.5. Singleton clones were defined as clones with 0 or 1 copy at C1D1, and non-singleton clones were defined as clones with 2 or more copies. Clones expanded in unsorted samples were annotated as CD4+, CD8+ or unknown by matching protein sequences in sorted samples from the same patient. Wilcoxon tests were applied to paired samples to test diversity changes from C1D1 to C4D1. TCRdb took this table from immuneACCESS and kept in-frame rearrangements with V and J called. Such tables lack part of the clones; where checked against another copy, unresolved V genes explain under half of the gap, and the rest is unexplained. The V and J calls and clone size come from that table; D and trimming were worked out from the DNA. Within this sample are 90,000 to 100,000 clones, with 80% to 90% of them counted one time only. The ten largest clones capture approximately 15% of the sample.

Trimming accounts for 9 bases at V and 0 bases at J, while the number of junction bases matched to no gene is 8. CDR3 length: 16 amino acids, cysteine to phenylalanine. The entry retains the CDR3 DNA only, 48 bases that are in frame from base 1. CDR1 and CDR2 are read off the germline V gene as WSHSY and SAAADI. Specimen: peripheral blood mononuclear cells (PBMCs), collected before the second cycle of nivolumab. The V and J genes are TRBV10-2 and TRBJ1-5, and TRBD1 aligns with 10 junction nucleotides. The receptor's source is a human donor with classical Hodgkin lymphoma. The base sequence is TGCGCCAGATTAGACAGGGGGCGCTATAGCAATCAGCCCCAGCATTTT. Its translation reads: CARLDRGRYSNQPQHF.